This entry lists 32 T cell receptor beta chains sequenced from one sample in a study of cytotoxic CD8 clonotypes in ibrutinib-treated CLL. The protocol was immunoSEQ multiplex PCR, while the TCRdb copy is restricted to in-frame clones and leaves out a portion. Of about 250,000 clones in the sample, roughly 70% were seen once. Specimen: PBMCs, collected after 24 months of ibrutinib treatment. Source of these receptors: a human donor with chronic lymphocytic leukemia.

The table lists this clone with a few counts. V and J are TRBV19 and TRBJ1-3, with unresolved D. Germline CDR1 LNHDA, CDR2 SQIVND (reference sequence). The CDR3 covers 13 residues. V shed 6 bases and J shed 0 bases, with 6 bases lying between them. The DNA for the CDR3 is TGTGCCAGTAGGCGGGACTCTGGAAACACCATATATTTT. This encodes CASRRDSGNTIYF. Full variable domain (missing parts from reference TRBV19 and TRBJ1-3): DGGITQSPKYLFRKEGQNVTLSCEQNLNHDAMYWYRQDPGQGLRLIYYSQIVNDFQKGDIAEGYSVSREKKESFPLTVTSAQKNPTAFYLCASRRDSGNTIYFGEGSWLTVV.

The J gene is TRBJ2-7, the V gene TRBV29-1, with D maybe TRBD1 (5 bases). Per the germline V gene, CDR1 is SQVTM and CDR2 is ANQGSEA. This CDR3 spans 14 amino acids. V lost 4 bases and J lost 2, with 15 bases in between. The CDR3 DNA is TGCAGCGTTGGGGGCACCCTACACCCCTACGAGCAGTACTTC. Translating it yields CSVGGTLHPYEQYF.

This rearrangement joins TRBV19 to TRBJ1-1; D not resolved. Germline V lookup: CDR1 LNHDA, CDR2 SQIVND (reference sequence). V lost 6 bases, J lost 4 bases, and 9 bases lay in between. The length of the CDR3 is 12 residues. The CDR3 DNA follows: TGTGCCAGTAGAAGGGAAATCACTGAAGCTTTCTTT. Protein sequence: CASRREITEAFF.

This clone occurred once. The CDR3 DNA reads as TGTGCCAGCAGCCGCCACCGAGAGACCCAGTACTTC. Its protein is CASSRHRETQYF. The V call is TRBV7-2, the J call TRBJ2-5; D uncertain. Trimming removed 5 bases from V and 4 bases from J, with 8 bases in between. Germline CDR1 and CDR2: SGHTA and FQGNSA. This CDR3 is built from 12 residues.

V is TRBV6-5 and J is TRBJ1-5; D gene uncertain. Germline values: CDR1 MNHEY, CDR2 SVGAGI. Trimming removed 7 bases at V and 3 bases at J, with 16 bases between. This CDR3 contains 15 residues. CDR3: CASKPSDSINQPQHF. The DNA for the CDR3 is TGTGCCAGCAAACCCAGTGACTCGATCAATCAGCCCCAGCATTTT.

This clone was seen a single time. The genes are TRBV28 and TRBJ1-1; 8 positions match TRBD1. V lost 5 bases to trimming and J lost 9 bases; unmatched junction nucleotides: 11. Germline lookup yields CDR1 MDHEN and CDR2 SYDVKM. This CDR3 has 14 residues. The CDR3 spells CASSPPGRQGKAFF. CDR3 nucleotide sequence: TGTGCCAGCAGTCCTCCAGGGAGACAGGGGAAAGCTTTCTTT. The entire variable domain, with the rest obtained from reference TRBV28 and TRBJ1-1, is as follows: DVKVTQSSRYLVKRTGEKVFLECVQDMDHENMFWYRQDPGLGLRLIYFSYDVKMKEKGDIPEGYSVSREKKERFSLILESASTNQTSMYLCASSPPGRQGKAFFGQGTRLTVV.

J is TRBJ2-1 and V is TRBV30; 10 bases align to TRBD2. V was clipped by 3 bases and J by 11 bases; unmatched bases: 7. Germline CDR1 and CDR2: GTSNPN and SVGIG (reference sequence). The CDR3 length is 13 residues. The CDR3 DNA reads as TGTGCCTGGAGAAATAGCGGGGGGACCCAGCAGTTCTTC. This sequence encodes CAWRNSGGTQQFF.

This clone was detected only a few times. This chain connects TRBV4-1 to TRBJ1-2; TRBD1 might be the D (5 bases). The germline V gene encodes CDR1 MGHRA and CDR2 YSYEKL. The CDR3 is made up of 13 amino acids. The V end was cut by 0 bases, the J end by 12 bases, with 14 bases between. CDR3 nucleotide sequence: TGCGCCAGCAGCCAAGATCCCCCAGGGAGAAACACCTTC. Translated, it gives CASSQDPPGRNTF.

This clone has ten or more counts. This chain uses TRBV4-2 with TRBJ1-5, with TRBD1 identical over 11 bases. CDR1 and CDR2 (germline): LGHNA, YNFKEQ. The CDR3 consists of 16 residues. Trimming took 3 bases from V and 6 from J; bases not matched to a gene: 7. The CDR3 reads CASSQDGQGASQPQHF. CDR3 in DNA: TGTGCCAGCAGCCAGGATGGACAGGGGGCAAGTCAGCCCCAGCATTTT.

This chain links TRBV2 with TRBJ1-4; unclear D gene. Trimming removed 0 bases at V and 2 bases at J, with 19 bases between. Per the germline V gene, CDR1 is SNHLY and CDR2 is FYNNEI. The CDR3 has 19 residues. CDR3 sequence (DNA): TGTGCCAGCAGTGAAGCGCTCCCCCTAACCGGGGTCACTAATGAAAAACTGTTTTTT. Its translation: CASSEALPLTGVTNEKLFF.

The chain employs TRBV6-5 and TRBJ1-2, with D uncertain. From germline, CDR1 is MNHEY and CDR2 SVGAGI. CDR3 size: 11 residues. With 5 bases removed from V and 8 bases from J, the gap between germline ends came to 9 bases. CDR3 loop: CASSDGRGYTF. The CDR3, as DNA: TGTGCCAGCAGTGACGGGAGAGGCTACACCTTC.

The genes are TRBV2 and TRBJ2-1, with D perhaps matching TRBD2 (5 bases). The germline gives CDR1 SNHLY, CDR2 FYNNEI. The CDR3 runs 14 residues. V lost 5 bases, J lost 3 bases, and 11 bases lay in between. CDR3 loop: CASSPGEGYNEQFF. The CDR3 coding sequence is TGTGCCAGCAGTCCAGGAGAGGGCTACAATGAGCAGTTCTTC.

The J gene is TRBJ2-1, the V gene TRBV10-3, with a possible D match to TRBD2 (6 bases). From germline, CDR1 is ENHRY and CDR2 SYGVKD. This CDR3 has 14 amino acids. Trimming removed 5 bases from V and 10 bases from J, with 18 bases in between. CDR3 region: CAISPGVTEQEQFF. CDR3 coding DNA: TGTGCCATCAGTCCGGGGGTCACGGAGCAAGAGCAGTTCTTC.

The genes are TRBV18 and TRBJ2-5; unclear D gene. Germline values: CDR1 KGHSH, CDR2 LQKENI. This CDR3 has 14 residues. Trimming removed 3 bases at V and 2 bases at J, with 10 bases between. The CDR3 DNA sequence: TGTGCCAGCTCACCGGAACAGACTCAAGAGACCCAGTACTTC. Amino acid sequence: CASSPEQTQETQYF.

The chain links TRBV4-1 to TRBJ2-6, with TRBD1 matching over 8 bases. The CDR3 is 19 residues long. V trimming: 1 base; J trimming: 1 base; junction bases outside the gene matches: 9. The germline CDR1 and CDR2 sequences are MGHRA and YSYEKL. The CDR3 is CASSQADRAPLSGANVLTF. The CDR3 DNA is TGCGCCAGCAGCCAAGCGGACAGGGCCCCCCTATCTGGGGCCAACGTCCTGACTTTC.

V gene TRBV28 combines with J gene TRBJ2-1, with TRBD1 identical over 7 bases. The germline V gene has CDR1 MDHEN and CDR2 SYDVKM. V was clipped by 7 bases and J by 4 bases; unmatched bases: 10. The CDR3 totals 15 residues. Written as DNA, the CDR3 is TGTGCCAGCAACCTCGGGGACAGATATTACAATGAGCAGTTCTTC. Translation gives CASNLGDRYYNEQFF.

The rearrangement links TRBV28 to TRBJ1-2; D remains unclear. Per the germline V gene, CDR1 is MDHEN and CDR2 is SYDVKM. The V end was cut by 3 bases, the J end by 8 bases, with 7 bases between. The CDR3 consists of 11 residues. In DNA, the CDR3 is TGTGCCAGCAGTTTGATCGGCGGCTACACCTTC. Translation gives CASSLIGGYTF.

The chain recombines TRBV6-1 with TRBJ2-5; tentative D call: TRBD1 (6 bases). Trimming pared 3 bases from V and 3 bases from J, leaving 11 bases between. Looked up from germline, CDR1 is MNHNS and CDR2 is SASEGT. This CDR3 has 14 residues. CDR3 protein: CASSDSRDKETQYF. The CDR3 DNA reads as TGTGCCAGCAGTGATTCCCGGGACAAAGAGACCCAGTACTTC.

This sequence joins TRBV12-5 and TRBJ2-7; no firm D call. The V end lost 1 base, the J end lost 6 bases, and 7 bases lay between the germline ends. Per the germline V gene, CDR1 is LGHNT and CDR2 is FRNRAP. The CDR3 is 12 residues long. The CDR3: CASGLDNGEQYF. The CDR3 bases are TGTGCTAGTGGTTTGGATAACGGCGAGCAGTACTTC.

V is TRBV18 and J is TRBJ2-5; D might be TRBD1 or TRBD2, each matching 5 bases. V was clipped by 3 bases and J by 4 bases, with 15 bases between them. The CDR3 length is 15 residues. Germline CDR1 and CDR2: KGHSH and LQKENI. The CDR3 protein is CASSPRDPSGETQYF. The CDR3 DNA is TGTGCCAGCTCACCCCGGGACCCGAGTGGAGAGACCCAGTACTTC.

This clone was counted a few times. CDR3 residues: CASSIVEKGGEQYF. The CDR3 DNA sequence: TGTGCCAGTAGTATAGTGGAGAAAGGAGGAGAGCAGTACTTC. The V gene is TRBV19, the J gene TRBJ2-7, with D tentatively TRBD2 (5 bases). This CDR3 is built from 14 residues. Per the germline V gene, CDR1 is LNHDA and CDR2 is SQIVND (reference sequence). The V and J ends lost 1 base and 7 bases respectively, with 14 bases between them. The whole variable domain, filled in from reference TRBV19 and TRBJ2-7, reads DGGITQSPKYLFRKEGQNVTLSCEQNLNHDAMYWYRQDPGQGLRLIYYSQIVNDFQKGDIAEGYSVSREKKESFPLTVTSAQKNPTAFYLCASSIVEKGGEQYFGPGTRLTVT.

The rearrangement joins TRBV2 to TRBJ2-2, with 9 bases lining up with TRBD1. CDR3 length: 16 residues. Trimming removed 6 bases from V and 2 bases from J; junction bases left unmatched: 7. The V gene's germline CDR1 is SNHLY and CDR2 FYNNEI. CDR3 region: CASSKGQGENTGELFF. CDR3 coding DNA: TGTGCCAGCAGCAAGGGACAGGGTGAAAACACCGGGGAGCTGTTTTTT.

V is TRBV7-8 and J is TRBJ1-5; D ambiguous. Per germline, CDR1 SGHVS and CDR2 FQNEAQ. The CDR3 is 16 residues long. The V gene lost 2 bases and the J gene lost 1 base, with 12 bases spanning the gap. The chain's CDR3 is CASSLKGRGSNQPQHF. The CDR3 nucleotides read TGTGCCAGCAGCTTAAAGGGTCGGGGAAGCAATCAGCCCCAGCATTTT. Based on the CDR3 plus reference TRBV7-8 and TRBJ1-5, the full variable domain is GAGVSQSPRYKVAKRGQDVALRCDPISGHVSLFWYQQALGQGPEFLTYFQNEAQLDKSGLPSDRFFAERPEGSVSTLKIQRTQQEDSAVYLCASSLKGRGSNQPQHFGDGTRLSIL.

The chain combines TRBV6-6 with TRBJ2-7, with D tentatively TRBD1 (5 bases). The CDR3 length is 16 residues. From germline, CDR1 is MNHNY and CDR2 SVGAGI (reference sequence). Deletions cut 2 bases from V and 1 base from J, with 15 bases between. The CDR3, as DNA: TGTGCCAGCAGTTACCCCTGGGGCGCCTGGTCCTACGAGCAGTACTTC. Protein product: CASSYPWGAWSYEQYF.

J is TRBJ1-5 and V is TRBV25-1; D call uncertain. Trimming took off 3 bases at V and 6 bases at J, with 9 bases between the two ends. The CDR3 totals 13 residues. Germline V CDR1 and CDR2: MGHDK, SYGVNS. The CDR3 sequence: CASSDYEGQPQHF. The CDR3 DNA sequence: TGTGCCAGCAGTGATTATGAAGGTCAGCCCCAGCATTTT. The full variable domain, with the rest looked up from reference TRBV25-1 and TRBJ1-5, is EADIYQTPRYLVIGTGKKITLECSQTMGHDKMYWYQQDPGMELHLIHYSYGVNSTEKGDLSSESTVSRIRTEHFPLTLESARPSHTSQYLCASSDYEGQPQHFGDGTRLSIL.

This chain uses TRBV27 with TRBJ2-3; a possible D gene is TRBD2 (5 bases). The CDR3 is 16 residues long. Between the trimmed V and J ends, which lost 4 bases and 0 bases, there was a span of 14 bases. CDR1 MNHEY and CDR2 SMNVEV come from the germline V gene (reference sequence). The CDR3 reads CASSSGLRGSTDTQYF. The CDR3 DNA follows: TGTGCCAGCAGTTCTGGGCTCCGAGGGAGCACAGATACGCAGTATTTT.

This clone turned up a few times. The J gene is TRBJ1-1, the V gene TRBV6-6; maybe TRBD1 (5 bases). CDR3 length: 13 amino acids. Germline lookup yields CDR1 MNHNY and CDR2 SVGAGI (reference sequence). The V end lost 5 bases, the J end lost 8 bases, and 15 bases lay between the germline ends. CDR3 sequence: CASSPRDQVEAFF. The DNA of the CDR3 is TGTGCCAGCAGTCCCCGGGACCAAGTCGAAGCTTTCTTT.

J is TRBJ2-2 and V is TRBV19; possible D gene TRBD1, 6 bases. This CDR3 has 12 amino acids. The ends were cut back, 8 bases at V and 6 bases at J, with 10 bases in the middle. Per the germline V gene, CDR1 is LNHDA and CDR2 is SQIVND (reference sequence). The CDR3 DNA is TGTGCCAGTCCTACAGGGTCCGGGGAGCTGTTTTTT. This codes for CASPTGSGELFF.

The chain combines TRBV21-1 with TRBJ2-3; whether TRBD1, the table's D call, matches the DNA was not checked. TRBV21-1 is annotated as a pseudogene. The CDR3 totals 13 residues. CDR3 loop: CASSIGGTDTQYF. CDR3 bases: TGTGCCAGCAGCATAGGGGGCACAGATACGCAGTATTTT.

Only a few counts were recorded for this clone. The rearrangement joins TRBV27 to TRBJ2-2, with TRBD2 identical over 15 bases. The CDR3 sequence is 17 residues long. The V and J ends lost 7 bases and 6 bases, in that order; junction bases with no gene match: 9. Per the germline V gene, CDR1 is MNHEY and CDR2 is SMNVEV (reference sequence). In DNA form, the CDR3 reads TGTGCCAGCACCTTTACGAGGACTAGCGGGAGGGCCGGGGAGCTGTTTTTT. Translated: CASTFTRTSGRAGELFF.

This clone was counted once. The chain couples TRBV6-5 to TRBJ2-7; the D gene is possibly TRBD2 (6 bases). CDR1 and CDR2 from the germline V gene are MNHEY and SVGAGI. The germline V and J ends were trimmed by 7 bases and 3 bases, with 13 bases remaining between them. There are 13 residues in the CDR3. The CDR3 protein is CASTRAGIYEQYF. The DNA for the CDR3 is TGTGCCAGCACCCGGGCGGGGATCTACGAGCAGTACTTC.

This clone was seen only a few times. The chain recombines TRBV7-2 with TRBJ1-5, with 9 bases lining up with TRBD1. The CDR3 has 16 residues. V gave up 4 bases and J gave up 1 base; unmatched junction bases: 5. Germline values: CDR1 SGHTA, CDR2 FQGNSA. The CDR3 protein is CASSWTGVGSNQPQHF. The CDR3 coding sequence is TGTGCCAGCAGCTGGACAGGGGTAGGAAGCAATCAGCCCCAGCATTTT.